These 17 T cell receptor beta chains were all obtained from the same sample, sequenced in a study of cytomegalovirus exposure and HLA in healthy donors. Both 60 Vbeta primers and 13 Jbeta primers went into the PCR. The assay was immunoSEQ multiplex PCR, and TCRdb's table has in-frame clones only and misses some. Among 110,000 to 150,000 clones listed, about 77% were seen once. The sequenced material came from PBMCs. The receptor set was obtained from a male donor in good health and CMV-seronegative.

The chain employs TRBV5-3 and TRBJ2-7, with D perhaps TRBD2 (6 bases). TRBV5-3 is an ORF; its function is uncertain. Trimming took 1 base from V and 6 from J, leaving 17 bases between them. CDR3 length: 15 residues. CDR3 protein: CARSLTASDSLEQYF. The CDR3 nucleotides are TGTGCCAGAAGCTTGACTGCTAGCGATTCCCTCGAGCAGTACTTC.

Of note for this clone: The same CDR3 is also encoded by other DNA sequences in this sample. The V and J genes are TRBV5-1 and TRBJ2-3, with 11 positions matching TRBD2. The CDR3 spans 16 residues. Germline lookup yields CDR1 SGHRS and CDR2 YFSETQ. The V segment lost 2 bases and the J segment 2 bases; nucleotides outside the gene matches: 4. CDR3 in amino acids: CASSFTSGGYTDTQYF. The CDR3 region has the DNA TGCGCCAGCAGCTTCACTAGCGGGGGTTACACAGATACGCAGTATTTT.

V is TRBV7-9 and J is TRBJ2-2, with a possible D match to TRBD1 (6 bases). Between the trimmed V and J ends, which lost 5 bases and 3 bases, there was a span of 13 bases. The germline V gene encodes CDR1 SEHNR and CDR2 FQNEAQ (reference sequence). The CDR3 contains 15 residues. CDR3: CASSVRGKYTGELFF. The CDR3 coding sequence is TGTGCCAGCAGCGTAAGGGGGAAGTACACCGGGGAGCTGTTTTTT. Combining the CDR3 with reference TRBV7-9 and TRBJ2-2 gives the whole variable domain DTGVSQNPRHKITKRGQNVTFRCDPISEHNRLYWYRQTLGQGPEFLTYFQNEAQLEKSRLLSDRFSAERPKGSFSTLEIQRTEQGDSAMYLCASSVRGKYTGELFFGEGSRLTVL.

V usage is TRBV9 and J usage is TRBJ1-2; D perhaps matches TRBD1 (6 bases). Per germline, CDR1 SGDLS and CDR2 YYNGEE. The V and J ends lost 4 bases and 2 bases respectively, with 15 bases between them. The CDR3 is 15 residues long. The CDR3 bases are TGTGCCAGCAGCCCAACACGGACAGTAAACTATGGCTACACCTTC. Protein product: CASSPTRTVNYGYTF.

V gene TRBV25-1 combines with J gene TRBJ1-4; 9 bases agree with TRBD1. The CDR3 extends over 15 amino acids. CDR1 is MGHDK, CDR2 SYGVNS, per germline. V dropped 5 bases and J dropped 3; count of bases not matched to a gene: 4. The CDR3 sequence: CASSPRDRANEKLFF. As DNA, the CDR3 is TGTGCCAGCAGTCCTCGGGACAGGGCTAATGAAAAACTGTTTTTT. Combining the CDR3 with reference TRBV25-1 and TRBJ1-4 gives the whole variable domain EADIYQTPRYLVIGTGKKITLECSQTMGHDKMYWYQQDPGMELHLIHYSYGVNSTEKGDLSSESTVSRIRTEHFPLTLESARPSHTSQYLCASSPRDRANEKLFFGSGTQLSVL.

The genes are TRBV2 and TRBJ2-7; TRBD2 matches 7 bases. The CDR3 contains 12 residues. CDR1 and CDR2 from the germline V gene are SNHLY and FYNNEI. V gave up 8 bases and J gave up 0 bases; unmatched junction bases: 1. This chain's CDR3 is CASGGVSYEQYF. CDR3 in DNA: TGTGCCAGCGGGGGGGTCTCCTACGAGCAGTACTTC.

The chain uses TRBV5-6 and TRBJ1-5, with D maybe TRBD1 (5 bases). The CDR3 is 18 amino acids. The V gene lost 0 bases and the J gene lost 1 base, with 17 bases spanning the gap. Germline V gene data show CDR1 as SGHDT and CDR2 as YYEEEE. CDR3 residues: CASSLANSGEASNQPQHF. CDR3 in DNA: TGTGCCAGCAGCTTGGCCAATTCGGGGGAAGCGAGCAATCAGCCCCAGCATTTT.

J is TRBJ2-3 and V is TRBV10-1; 9 nucleotides agree with TRBD2. The CDR3 loop spans 15 amino acids. Germline V lookup: CDR1 WNHNN, CDR2 SYGVQD (reference sequence). V lost 5 bases to trimming and J lost 1 base; unmatched junction nucleotides: 4. The CDR3 region has the DNA TGCGCCAGCAGTCTGACTAGCGGAGGCACAGATACGCAGTATTTT. Its protein is CASSLTSGGTDTQYF.

This clone turned up a few times. V usage is TRBV4-1 and J usage is TRBJ2-1; 11 bases map to TRBD2. This CDR3 is built from 16 residues. Losses at the gene ends were 1 base for V and 3 bases for J; bases not matched to a gene: 2. In germline, CDR1 is MGHRA, CDR2 YSYEKL. The CDR3 loop is CASSQGLAGLYNEQFF. The DNA for the CDR3 is TGCGCCAGCAGCCAAGGACTAGCGGGACTCTACAATGAGCAGTTCTTC.

The chain is built from TRBV4-3 and TRBJ1-4; D remains unclear. CDR1 is LGHNA and CDR2 is YSLEER in the germline V gene. The V end was cut by 0 bases, the J end by 10 bases, with 9 bases between. CDR3 length equals 13 residues. The CDR3 sequence: CASSQDSLGKLFF. CDR3 DNA sequence: TGCGCCAGCAGCCAAGATAGCCTGGGAAAACTGTTTTTT.

V usage is TRBV10-3 and J usage is TRBJ1-2, with D possibly TRBD1 on 5 matching bases. The V end was cut by 10 bases, the J end by 2 bases, with 14 bases between. Germline V gene data show CDR1 as ENHRY and CDR2 as SYGVKD. The CDR3 length is 13 residues. This chain's CDR3 is CATTQDPNYGYTF. The CDR3 coding sequence is TGTGCCACCACACAGGATCCGAACTATGGCTACACCTTC.

CDR3 loop: CASSGGLAIHEQYF. The CDR3 region has the DNA TGTGCCAGCAGCGGAGGACTAGCGATCCACGAGCAGTACTTC. The V call is TRBV7-6, the J call TRBJ2-7; 9 bases fit TRBD2. With 5 bases clipped from V and 5 bases from J, the junction kept 7 bases outside the gene matches. CDR3 length: 14 amino acids. Germline CDR1 SGHVS, CDR2 FNYEAQ.

This clone came up a few times. This chain joins TRBV25-1 and TRBJ2-7; 8 nucleotides agree with TRBD1. Per germline, CDR1 MGHDK and CDR2 SYGVNS. The CDR3 totals 16 residues. With 2 bases clipped from V and 0 bases from J, the junction kept 6 bases outside the gene matches. The CDR3 here is CASSERQGPSSYEQYF. The CDR3 DNA reads as TGTGCCAGCAGTGAAAGACAGGGGCCGTCCTCCTACGAGCAGTACTTC.

This rearrangement joins TRBV4-1 to TRBJ2-5; 7 positions match TRBD2. The CDR3 runs to 18 residues. After removal of 0 bases from V and 4 bases from J, the junction contained 14 bases not matched to a gene. Germline V gives CDR1 MGHRA, CDR2 YSYEKL. The CDR3: CASSQDLVSGLPPETQYF. DNA of the CDR3: TGCGCCAGCAGCCAAGATCTTGTTAGCGGGCTACCCCCAGAGACCCAGTACTTC.

The chain recombines TRBV10-3 with TRBJ2-3, with 10 bases matching TRBD2. Germline assignment: CDR1 ENHRY and CDR2 SYGVKD. The CDR3 is 17 amino acids. V dropped 3 bases and J dropped 2; count of bases not matched to a gene: 8. The CDR3 protein is CAISDSGRARITDTQYF. CDR3 in DNA: TGTGCCATCAGTGACAGCGGGAGGGCACGTATCACAGATACGCAGTATTTT.

The gene calls are TRBV19 and TRBJ1-5; D is ambiguous. With 4 bases removed from V and 3 bases from J, the gap between germline ends came to 10 bases. The CDR3 has 14 residues. Germline V gene data show CDR1 as LNHDA and CDR2 as SQIVND (reference sequence). The chain's CDR3 is CASSTPEFNQPQHF. In DNA form, the CDR3 reads TGTGCCAGTAGTACCCCAGAATTCAATCAGCCCCAGCATTTT.

The J gene is TRBJ2-7, the V gene TRBV29-1, with D possibly matching TRBD1 (6 bases). Germline V CDR1 and CDR2: SQVTM, ANQGSEA. This CDR3 has 15 residues. Trimming took 2 bases from V and 5 from J, leaving 19 bases between them. The CDR3 DNA is TGCAGCGTTGAATCGCTTACAGGAAGGGGGAACGAGCAGTACTTC. Translated, it gives CSVESLTGRGNEQYF.